There are many counts of the clone carrying this T cell receptor (beta chain). No antigen is known for it. Both iRepertoire HTBI primers and Arm-PCR of CDR3 regions were used to build the TCR beta libraries. One entry per CDR3 protein, called by TCRdb with MiXCR from the multiplex PCR reads. The sample records 350,000 to 400,000 distinct CDR3 sequences, roughly 16% being singletons. This entry is derived from a study of regulatory T cells in long-lasting Graves disease. Study context: Antithyroid drug use was under 3 months in newly diagnosed Graves' patients.

Time point reported: newly diagnosed GD, antithyroid drugs for less than 3 months. Isolated PBMC RNA provided the starting material for the TCR library. An endocrinology unit in Xi'an, China, supplied the patients. General observations from the study: Analyses excluded thyroid tissue, covering peripheral blood alone.

CDR1 MGHRA and CDR2 YSYEKL come from the germline V gene. This CDR3 spans 13 amino acids. Trimming shortened V by 3 bases and J by 4 bases, and 10 bases separated the two germline ends. The rearrangement joins TRBV4-1 to TRBJ2-7; possibly TRBD2 for D (5 bases). The sample in question was peripheral blood mononuclear cells (PBMCs), obtained at new diagnosis, from a patient treated with antithyroid drugs. The clonotype was recovered from a female donor with Graves disease. CDR3 in amino acids: CASSHRGDYEQYF. The CDR3 coding sequence is TGCGCCAGCAGCCACCGGGGTGATTACGAGCAGTACTTC.